This TCR beta chain emerged from a study of shared clonotypes between healthy human individuals. Original processing methods: Junction-only immunoSEQ sequences carried no quality scores, so filtering differed. Generated by immunoSEQ multiplex PCR, the TCRdb table keeps only in-frame clones and is missing some. That table gives V, J and clone size, and the DNA gave D and trimming. The sample lists around 2,000,000 clones, around 95% occurring once. Remarks on this clone: The antigen is undetermined.

Regarding the study as a whole: Few donors limited the genetic and exposure-history diversity represented. Among donors, clonotype sharing was expected to be affected by sequencing depth. The rarefaction results pointed to incomplete sorted-subset sequencing despite large depth.

V gave up 4 bases and J gave up 7 bases, with 19 bases separating them. Germline V lookup: CDR1 LNHDA, CDR2 SQIVND (reference sequence). The CDR3 covers 15 residues. The material sequenced was naive CD4+ T cells sorted from blood. Regarding subset: CD45RA+ positively selected. The clonotype comes from a young man in good health. This chain joins TRBV19 and TRBJ1-1; possibly TRBD1 for D (5 bases). The CDR3 sequence: CASSKWGSALVEAFF. CDR3 nucleotide sequence: TGTGCCAGTAGTAAATGGGGCAGTGCTCTTGTTGAAGCTTTCTTT.